The 10 T cell receptor beta chains given below trace back to one sample, sequenced in a study of T-cell reconstitution after alpha-beta-depleted transplantation in children. Unique molecular identifiers were incorporated during preparation of the TCRbeta library. TCRdb re-called the PCR reads through MiXCR, storing one row per CDR3 protein. The repertoire includes about 110,000 distinct CDR3 sequences, approximately 6.6% of them detected once, and 20% to 25% sits in the top ten. This specimen was PBMCs, mostly from graft donor cells, taken 360 days after TCRalphabeta/CD19-depleted stem cell transplant. These receptors all come from a male patient aged 2 to 10 who had a stem cell transplant for acute lymphoblastic leukemia, so the T cells may come from the graft donor.

The sample holds a few counts of this clonotype. The chain combines TRBV27 with TRBJ2-5; D is ambiguous. Trimming shortened V by 4 bases and J by 5 bases, and 5 bases separated the two germline ends. Germline V gene data show CDR1 as MNHEY and CDR2 as SMNVEV (reference sequence). The CDR3 is 11 residues long. The CDR3 nucleotides read TGTGCCAGCAGTTCCTGGGAGACCCAGTACTTC. Amino acid sequence: CASSSWETQYF.

The genes are TRBV27 and TRBJ2-7, with 12 positions matching TRBD2. Germline CDR1 MNHEY, CDR2 SMNVEV (reference sequence). This CDR3 has 15 residues. J lost 3 bases, V lost 5 bases, and 5 bases had no gene match. Written as DNA, the CDR3 is TGTGCCAGCAGTATGACTAGCGGGAGCAACTACGAGCAGTACTTC. It yields the protein CASSMTSGSNYEQYF.

The chain has TRBV7-2 and TRBJ2-7, with 13 bases that match TRBD2. With V trimmed by 2 bases and J by 2 bases, 6 bases remained unmatched. CDR3 length equals 17 residues. CDR1 SGHTA and CDR2 FQGNSA come from the germline V gene. The CDR3 DNA follows: TGTGCCAGCAGCTTACGGGGGACTAGCGGGACTACCTACGAGCAGTACTTC. Its translation: CASSLRGTSGTTYEQYF.

This clonotype was seen a few times. V gene TRBV27 combines with J gene TRBJ1-4; 8 bases map to TRBD1. The germline V gene encodes CDR1 MNHEY and CDR2 SMNVEV (reference sequence). The CDR3 length is 15 residues. V trimming: 9 bases; J trimming: 7 bases; junction bases outside the gene matches: 13. CDR3 nucleotides: TGTGCCAGTGCGACCCGGACAGGGCGGGGTGAAAAACTGTTTTTT. Amino acids: CASATRTGRGEKLFF.

The V call is TRBV6-5, the J call TRBJ2-3; 8 bases match TRBD2. This CDR3 is 15 amino acids long. Germline-derived CDR1 and CDR2 are MNHEY and SVGAGI. The J segment lost 6 bases and the V segment lost 1 base, leaving 6 bases of the junction unmatched. The CDR3 protein is CASSYLGLEKDTQYF. As DNA, the CDR3 is TGTGCCAGCAGTTACTTGGGACTAGAGAAGGATACGCAGTATTTT.

CDR3 in DNA: TGTGCCAGCAGCTTACAGTTCCAACTAGCGGGGGGGATTGACGAGCAGTACTTC. The encoded protein is CASSLQFQLAGGIDEQYF. The chain carries TRBV7-2 and TRBJ2-7; 13 nucleotides align to TRBD2. The CDR3 has 18 residues. Germline values: CDR1 SGHTA, CDR2 FQGNSA. Unmatched junction bases numbered 12, after V lost 2 bases and J lost 5 bases. Drawing the rest from reference TRBV7-2 and TRBJ2-7, the complete variable domain is GAGVSQSPSNKVTEKGKDVELRCDPISGHTALYWYRQSLGQGLEFLIYFQGNSAPDKSGLPSDRFSAERTGGSVSTLTIQRTQQEDSAVYLCASSLQFQLAGGIDEQYFGPGTRLTVT.

The chain links TRBV7-8 to TRBJ2-3; 7 positions agree with TRBD1. V shed 5 bases, J shed 2 bases, and the junction held 10 bases outside the gene matches. The CDR3 runs to 16 residues. Germline values: CDR1 SGHVS, CDR2 FQNEAQ. The CDR3 DNA is TGTGCCAGCAGCACAAGGACAGGTCCTTCCACAGATACGCAGTATTTT. Amino acid sequence: CASSTRTGPSTDTQYF.

This clonotype was counted at least ten times. The chain carries TRBV27 and TRBJ1-2; 7 positions agree with TRBD1. The J segment lost 3 bases and the V segment lost 6 bases, leaving 1 base of the junction unmatched. Looked up from germline, CDR1 is MNHEY and CDR2 is SMNVEV (reference sequence). CDR3 size: 12 residues. CDR3 sequence reads: CASSGTDYGYTF. The CDR3 coding sequence is TGTGCCAGCAGCGGGACAGACTATGGCTACACCTTC.

In this sample, this clonotype turned up many times. The genes are TRBV15 and TRBJ2-5; 7 bases line up with TRBD2. The germline gives CDR1 LNHNV, CDR2 YYDKDF (reference sequence). J lost 7 bases, V lost 0 bases, and 5 bases had no gene match. The CDR3 loop spans 14 amino acids. The CDR3 reads CATSRESGTTTQYF. Written as DNA, the CDR3 is TGTGCCACCAGCAGAGAGAGCGGGACGACGACCCAGTACTTC.

Ten or more counts support this clonotype. The V and J genes are TRBV28 and TRBJ2-1; TRBD2 matches 8 bases. There are 16 residues in the CDR3. The V segment lost 6 bases and the J segment 3 bases; nucleotides outside the gene matches: 10. The germline V gene encodes CDR1 MDHEN and CDR2 SYDVKM. Here the CDR3 DNA reads TGTGCCAGCAGGGAGCGGGGGAGACTTTACTACAATGAGCAGTTCTTC. Protein product: CASRERGRLYYNEQFF.